This TCR beta chain was identified during a study of shared clonotypes between healthy human individuals. Study information: CD4 naive cells filled three plates per donor, CD4 memory three, CD8 naive two and CD8 memory one.

The genomic DNA of each subset was split evenly across several immunoSEQ plates. The method was immunoSEQ multiplex PCR; TCRdb's version includes in-frame clones alone and lacks a portion of them. The repertoire holds 640,000 or so clones, with around 72% as singletons. This TCR was sampled from a woman aged 30 to 39 in good health. The specimen sequenced was memory CD4+ T cells sorted from blood. Subset specified: CD45RA-negative fraction.

In nucleotides, the CDR3 is TGTGCCAGCAGCTTAGGCGGTAGCGGGAGGTCCTACGAGCAGTACTTC. Translated, it gives CASSLGGSGRSYEQYF. The chain combines TRBV11-2 with TRBJ2-7, with 10 nucleotides matching TRBD2. The CDR3 totals 16 residues. Losses at the gene ends were 1 base for V and 1 base for J; bases not matched to a gene: 4. Germline V gene data show CDR1 as SGHAT and CDR2 as FQNNGV.